Listed below are T cell receptor beta chains from one sample, sequenced in a study of blood T cell repertoires in COVID-19. TCRdb's copy holds only in-frame clones and misses some; the assay was immunoSEQ multiplex PCR. The sample includes 350,000 to 450,000 clones, more than 70% seen only once; the top ten take 0.95% to 1.5%. The specimen was peripheral blood. The receptors here all came from a man aged 40-49 years with acute or convalescent COVID-19. CDR3s include the opening cysteine and the closing phenylalanine or tryptophan.

>TRBV4-1
CASGHSGSGWETQYF
>TRBV3-1/TRBV3-2
CASSPGPGLAGGYQETQYF
>TRBV27
CASSQTGGPYNEQFF
>TRBV28
CASSLFGINAGELFF
>TRBV7-2
CASSFLGQPTEAFF
>TRBV28
CASRTASTSGANVLTF
>TRBV11-3
CASSSPHSSGEETQYF
>TRBV11-2
CASSLRTVFYEQYF
>TRBV7-9
CASSLGSGGYTF
>TRBV27
CASSFSVYNSPLHF
>TRBV15
CATSRERRGTANYGYTF
>TRBV27
CASSGLAGPTDTQYF
>TRBV6-5
CAIPAGGHNEQFF
>TRBV12-5
CASGPRGAQETQYF
>TRBV27
CASSSMGGLSNQPQHF
>TRBV7-3
CASSPNGGTGDNYGYTF
>TRBV5-4
CASSLTTSGRYGQYF
>TRBV30
CASQRRGGRDEQFF
>TRBV7-2
CASSFDREENTIYF
>TRBV5-4
CASSQGTKGGNYEQYF
>TRBV5-1
CASSQDRSVDEQFF
>TRBV29-1
CSVARGTGSYNEQFF
>TRBV29-1
CSGADRGTDTQYF
>TRBV3-1/TRBV3-2
CASSPLYSGNTIYF
>TRBV28
CASSLSTGLDTEAFF
>TRBV10-3
CATGLTGDRGAQYF
>TRBV28
CASSIQRMGANEQFF
>TRBV11-3
CASSLRGVADTQYF
>TRBV4-2
CASSQTGGGDEQFF
>TRBV18
CASSIRQGASGEQYF
>TRBV30
CAWALEGDTGELFF
>TRBV7-9
CASSPGQGRGYEQYF
>TRBV6-5
CASSYRAGENEQFF
>TRBV29-1
CSGGTGAYNEQFF
>TRBV2
CASSDGGREILRNLWGEQFF
>TRBV18
CASSPREGAYEQYF
>TRBV7-9
CASSFPGRTSGNTIYF
>TRBV19
CASSISTGGYGYTF
>TRBV5-6
CASSLLRQGIVNTF